Following are 27 T cell receptor beta chains from one sample sequenced in a study of T cell responses to AZD1222 COVID-19 vaccine. Generated by immunoSEQ multiplex PCR, the TCRdb table keeps only in-frame clones and is missing some. The table includes under 170,000 clones, 92% detected once. The sample was peripheral blood, taken 28 days after the second AZD1222 dose. Receptor source: an adult who received the AZD1222 COVID-19 vaccine.

The genes are TRBV27 and TRBJ2-7; D not certain. Germline CDR1 MNHEY, CDR2 SMNVEV (reference sequence). The V gene lost 3 bases and the J gene lost 7 bases, with 7 bases spanning the gap. This CDR3 spans 11 amino acids. The CDR3, as DNA: TGTGCCAGCAGTTTGATGGGGGAGCAGTACTTC. Translating it yields CASSLMGEQYF.

The table lists this clone with a count of one. The junction shows a germline mismatch at one end, possibly a read error. The chain links TRBV27 to TRBJ2-3; possibly TRBD2 for D (8 bases). The CDR3 consists of 11 residues. Germline values: CDR1 MNHEY, CDR2 SMNVEV (reference sequence). CDR3 amino acids: CASSYRGGQFF. In DNA form, the CDR3 reads TGTGCCAGCAGTTACCGGGGGGGACAGTTTTTT.

This clone was seen only once. This sequence joins TRBV28 and TRBJ1-5; D uncertain. Germline V gene lookup returns CDR1 MDHEN and CDR2 SYDVKM. The V end was cut by 4 bases, the J end by 7 bases, with 11 bases between. The CDR3 totals 13 residues. This CDR3 reads CASSSTLGQPQHF. DNA of the CDR3: TGTGCCAGCAGTTCAACTCTAGGGCAGCCCCAGCATTTT.

This clone was counted only a few times. The chain joins TRBV5-1 to TRBJ2-1; D is undetermined. Germline V gene lookup returns CDR1 SGHRS and CDR2 YFSETQ. The CDR3 sequence is 11 residues long. V shed 5 bases and J shed 4 bases, with 4 bases lying between them. The CDR3 DNA is TGCGCCAGCAGATTATACAATGAGCAGTTCTTC. Protein: CASRLYNEQFF.

V usage is TRBV27 and J usage is TRBJ1-2; 10 bases align to TRBD1. The trim removed 6 bases at V and 8 bases at J, leaving 9 bases unmatched. The CDR3 consists of 14 residues. Looked up from germline, CDR1 is MNHEY and CDR2 is SMNVEV (reference sequence). CDR3 nucleotides: TGTGCCAGCAGCCGCGACAGGGGGCTGCGAGGCTACACCTTC. This translates into CASSRDRGLRGYTF.

This rearrangement joins TRBV28 to TRBJ1-5; a possible D gene is TRBD1 (6 bases). The CDR3 loop spans 15 amino acids. V was clipped by 6 bases and J by 2 bases, with 14 bases between them. Looked up from germline, CDR1 is MDHEN and CDR2 is SYDVKM. The CDR3 here is CASSSLTGGNQPQHF. CDR3 coding DNA: TGTGCCAGCAGCTCCCTGACAGGTGGCAATCAGCCCCAGCATTTT.

The rearrangement uses TRBV6-5 and TRBJ2-7; 7 nucleotides agree with TRBD2. The germline V gene has CDR1 MNHEY and CDR2 SVGAGI. J was trimmed by 4 bases and V by 2 bases; bases with no gene match: 5. The CDR3 has 14 amino acids. CDR3 protein: CASSYGGREYEQYF. Written as DNA, the CDR3 is TGTGCCAGCAGTTACGGCGGGAGAGAATACGAGCAGTACTTC.

The chain combines TRBV5-1 with TRBJ1-3; TRBD1 matches at 8 bases. J lost 0 bases, V lost 4 bases, and 6 bases had no gene match. CDR1 is SGHRS and CDR2 is YFSETQ in the germline V gene. The CDR3 totals 16 residues. CDR3 sequence: CASSPQGVSSGNTIYF. CDR3 nucleotides: TGCGCCAGCAGCCCACAGGGGGTTAGCTCTGGAAACACCATATATTTT. Looking up the rest from reference TRBV5-1 and TRBJ1-3 gives the full variable domain: KAGVTQTPRYLIKTRGQQVTLSCSPISGHRSVSWYQQTPGQGLQFLFEYFSETQRNKGNFPGRFSGRQFSNSRSEMNVSTLELGDSALYLCASSPQGVSSGNTIYFGEGSWLTVV.

J is TRBJ1-1 and V is TRBV2, with D perhaps TRBD1 (5 bases). Deletions cut 5 bases from V and 0 bases from J, with 13 bases between. This CDR3 comprises 15 residues. The germline CDR1 and CDR2 sequences are SNHLY and FYNNEI. Written as DNA, the CDR3 is TGTGCCAGCAGTTTAATGGGGGGGTTGAACACTGAAGCTTTCTTT. This encodes CASSLMGGLNTEAFF.

The chain joins TRBV10-1 to TRBJ2-4; 8 bases agree with TRBD2. The CDR3 loop spans 17 amino acids. CDR1 is WNHNN, CDR2 SYGVQD, per germline (reference sequence). V dropped 2 bases and J dropped 1; count of bases not matched to a gene: 7. CDR3 in DNA: TGCGCCAGCAGTGAGGGGCTAGCGGGTATCGCCAAAAACATTCAGTACTTC. Translation: CASSEGLAGIAKNIQYF.

V gene TRBV18 combines with J gene TRBJ2-1; a possible D gene is TRBD1 (6 bases). Germline V gives CDR1 KGHSH, CDR2 LQKENI. Trimming removed 1 base from V and 5 bases from J, with 18 bases in between. This CDR3 region has 17 residues. The CDR3: CASSPQSPGVGDNEQFF. For the CDR3, the DNA is TGTGCCAGCTCACCACAATCTCCAGGGGTGGGGGACAATGAGCAGTTCTTC.

The chain combines TRBV5-1 with TRBJ1-6; 7 bases line up with TRBD1. J gave up 6 bases and V 1 base, and 4 bases lay outside the gene matches. Germline assignment: CDR1 SGHRS and CDR2 YFSETQ. This CDR3 contains 15 residues. DNA of the CDR3: TGCGCCAGCAGCTTGACCGGGACAGCTAATTCACCCCTCCACTTT. Its translation: CASSLTGTANSPLHF.

The gene calls are TRBV7-3 and TRBJ1-2; D remains unclear. The CDR3 is 14 residues long. Germline V gives CDR1 SGHTA, CDR2 FQGTGA. Deletions cut 2 bases from V and 1 base from J, with 8 bases between. CDR3 amino acids: CASSLEVGNYGYTF. The CDR3, as DNA: TGTGCCAGCAGCTTAGAGGTCGGTAACTATGGCTACACCTTC.

J is TRBJ1-2 and V is TRBV10-3; weak D call: TRBD1 (5 bases). The CDR3 is 14 amino acids. Trimming pared 7 bases from V and 2 bases from J, leaving 14 bases between. Germline lookup yields CDR1 ENHRY and CDR2 SYGVKD. The CDR3 DNA reads as TGTGCCATCACCGCGGGACGGCCAAACTATGGCTACACCTTC. As protein: CAITAGRPNYGYTF.

The chain joins TRBV5-1 to TRBJ2-7; weak D call: TRBD2 (6 bases). CDR1 and CDR2 (germline): SGHRS, YFSETQ. This CDR3 is built from 18 residues. Trimming took off 0 bases at V and 2 bases at J, with 21 bases between the two ends. The CDR3 region has the DNA TGCGCCAGCAGCTTGGTGGCAGGCCTGGGGGGAGACCCCTACGAGCAGTACTTC. Amino acid sequence: CASSLVAGLGGDPYEQYF. Supplemented by reference TRBV5-1 and TRBJ2-7, the full variable domain reads KAGVTQTPRYLIKTRGQQVTLSCSPISGHRSVSWYQQTPGQGLQFLFEYFSETQRNKGNFPGRFSGRQFSNSRSEMNVSTLELGDSALYLCASSLVAGLGGDPYEQYFGPGTRLTVT.

This chain links TRBV28 with TRBJ1-5; TRBD1 is a possible D gene (5 bases). Trimming removed 8 bases from V and 7 bases from J, with 15 bases in between. This CDR3 comprises 13 residues. Germline CDR1 reads MDHEN; CDR2 reads SYDVKM. This chain's CDR3 is CASHPTVGQPQHF. The DNA of the CDR3 is TGTGCCAGCCATCCGACAGTGGGGCAGCCCCAGCATTTT.

This clone showed up just once. The chain recombines TRBV27 with TRBJ2-7; the D gene is possibly TRBD1 (6 bases). Germline CDR1 is MNHEY and CDR2 is SMNVEV (reference sequence). V lost 6 bases and J 0 bases, leaving 9 bases between the germline ends. The CDR3 sequence is 13 residues long. The CDR3 is CASRTGYSYEQYF. For the CDR3, the DNA is TGTGCCAGCAGAACAGGGTACTCCTACGAGCAGTACTTC.

The V gene is TRBV2, the J gene TRBJ1-6, with D perhaps matching TRBD1 (6 bases). Germline loops: CDR1 SNHLY, CDR2 FYNNEI. V shed 3 bases and J shed 7 bases, with 7 bases lying between them. The CDR3 is made up of 13 amino acids. Here the CDR3 reads CASSEQGNSPLHF. DNA for the CDR3: TGTGCCAGCAGTGAGCAGGGGAATTCACCCCTCCACTTT.

The chain combines TRBV6-5 with TRBJ1-2; unclear D gene. V lost 6 bases and J 3 bases, leaving 8 bases between the germline ends. This CDR3 region has 12 residues. From germline, CDR1 is MNHEY and CDR2 SVGAGI. CDR3 in amino acids: CASSVGDYGYTF. In DNA form, the CDR3 reads TGTGCCAGCAGCGTCGGTGACTATGGCTACACCTTC.

The gene calls are TRBV3-1 (or the pseudogene TRBV3-2) and TRBJ2-5, with D tentatively TRBD2 (5 bases). CDR1 is LGHDT, CDR2 YNNKEL, per germline (reference sequence). V dropped 3 bases and J dropped 2 bases, with 10 bases sitting between them. This CDR3 has 14 residues. The CDR3 spells CASSHRGLQETQYF. The CDR3, as DNA: TGTGCCAGCAGCCACCGGGGATTGCAAGAGACCCAGTACTTC.

The V call is TRBV7-3, the J call TRBJ1-5; D is unresolved. The CDR3 totals 13 residues. Trimming cost V 5 bases and J 1 base, with 6 bases left between them. Germline V gene data show CDR1 as SGHTA and CDR2 as FQGTGA. Here the CDR3 reads CASSEGSNQPQHF. In DNA form, the CDR3 reads TGTGCCAGCAGCGAAGGGAGCAATCAGCCCCAGCATTTT.

About this clone itself: One end of the junction varies from germline; a read error may be responsible. The chain has TRBV11-2 and TRBJ2-1; TRBD1 is a possible D gene (7 bases). The germline V gene has CDR1 SGHAT and CDR2 FQNNGV. The CDR3 has 12 residues. In nucleotides, the CDR3 is TGTGCCAGCAGCTTCAGTGCAGGGGGGCCACTCTTC. Translation gives CASSFSAGGPLF.

Here the CDR3 DNA reads TGTGCCAGCAGCTTGGGCTCAGGGGCGGAACAGTACTTC. Amino acids: CASSLGSGAEQYF. The J gene is TRBJ2-7, the V gene TRBV5-6; a weak D match, TRBD1 (6 bases). Trimming stripped 0 bases from V and 10 bases from J, with 14 bases between. CDR3 length equals 13 residues. Germline CDR1 is SGHDT and CDR2 is YYEEEE. Full variable domain (outside the CDR3, taken from reference TRBV5-6 and TRBJ2-7): DAGVTQSPTHLIKTRGQQVTLRCSPKSGHDTVSWYQQALGQGPQFIFQYYEEEERQRGNFPDRFSGHQFPNYSSELNVNALLLGDSALYLCASSLGSGAEQYFGPGTRLTVT.

The chain recombines TRBV12-3 or TRBV12-4 with TRBJ2-1; possibly TRBD1 for D (6 bases). The CDR3 contains 13 residues. Trimming left V 6 bases short and J 4 bases short, with 10 bases between. The DNA of the CDR3 is TGTGCCAGCAGACCGGACAGATACAATGAGCAGTTCTTC. Protein sequence: CASRPDRYNEQFF.

This chain joins TRBV10-1 and TRBJ2-1, with TRBD2 matching 9 bases. V dropped 3 bases and J dropped 2; count of bases not matched to a gene: 5. The CDR3 length is 16 residues. Germline CDR1 is WNHNN and CDR2 is SYGVQD (reference sequence). CDR3: CASSDALAGAYNEQFF. The DNA of the CDR3 is TGCGCCAGCAGTGATGCCTTAGCGGGGGCCTACAATGAGCAGTTCTTC.

The rearrangement links TRBV24-1 to TRBJ1-4; a possible D gene is TRBD1 (6 bases). Per the germline V gene, CDR1 is KGHDR and CDR2 is SFDVKD. Trimming pared 2 bases from V and 9 bases from J, leaving 15 bases between. The CDR3 contains 15 residues. DNA for the CDR3: TGTGCCACCAGTGATTCAGGGCAGGGGCCGCAAAAACTGTTTTTT. Amino acids: CATSDSGQGPQKLFF.

V is TRBV2 and J is TRBJ1-4, with D unclear. Germline V CDR1 and CDR2: SNHLY, FYNNEI. This CDR3 has 13 residues. V lost 1 base and J lost 7, with 7 bases in between. The CDR3 sequence: CASSEGEAEKLFF. The CDR3 coding sequence is TGTGCCAGCAGTGAAGGTGAAGCTGAAAAACTGTTTTTT. Full variable domain (outside the CDR3, taken from reference TRBV2 and TRBJ1-4): EPEVTQTPSHQVTQMGQEVILRCVPISNHLYFYWYRQILGQKVEFLVSFYNNEISEKSEIFDDQFSVERPDGSNFTLKIRSTKLEDSAMYFCASSEGEAEKLFFGSGTQLSVL.